The 4 T cell receptor beta chains listed next were all sequenced from one sample in a study of OX40 agonist ivuxolimab in advanced cancers. Repertoires were generated with immunoSEQ multiplex PCR, while TCRdb's copy carries only in-frame clones and drops some. The sample includes about 48,000 clones, more than 75% of them seen just once. Specimen: CD4+ or CD8+ T cells sorted from blood, collected in a trial of the OX40 agonist ivuxolimab. These receptor sequences come from an adult with an advanced solid tumor such as melanoma, head and neck, liver or kidney cancer.

CDR3 region: CAWRIKGSIQETQYF. Here the CDR3 DNA reads TGTGCCTGGCGGATAAAAGGATCTATCCAAGAGACCCAGTACTTC. The chain employs TRBV30 and TRBJ2-5; no clear D gene. The V end was cut by 5 bases, the J end by 1 base, with 17 bases between. The V gene's germline CDR1 is GTSNPN and CDR2 SVGIG (reference sequence). The CDR3 has 15 residues.

V gene TRBV6-1 combines with J gene TRBJ1-1; D not resolved. Germline V gives CDR1 MNHNS, CDR2 SASEGT. CDR3 size: 11 residues. The V and J ends lost 5 bases and 3 bases respectively, with 4 bases between them. CDR3: CASSPHTEAFF. DNA of the CDR3: TGTGCCAGCAGTCCGCACACTGAAGCTTTCTTT.

CDR3: CASSDWGGSNREQYF. The CDR3 coding sequence is TGTGCCAGCAGTGACTGGGGCGGGAGTAATCGCGAGCAGTACTTC. This rearrangement joins TRBV6-1 to TRBJ2-7; 7 bases fit TRBD2. This CDR3 is 15 amino acids long. CDR1 MNHNS and CDR2 SASEGT come from the germline V gene. V lost 3 bases and J lost 6; bases outside the gene matches: 11.

The chain uses TRBV19 and TRBJ2-2; D is possibly TRBD1 (6 bases). The CDR3 contains 15 residues. Trimming removed 6 bases at V and 3 bases at J, with 14 bases between. In germline, CDR1 is LNHDA, CDR2 SQIVND (reference sequence). The DNA for the CDR3 is TGTGCCAGTAGCCAACACAGGGTTGACACCGGGGAGCTGTTTTTT. It is translated as CASSQHRVDTGELFF.